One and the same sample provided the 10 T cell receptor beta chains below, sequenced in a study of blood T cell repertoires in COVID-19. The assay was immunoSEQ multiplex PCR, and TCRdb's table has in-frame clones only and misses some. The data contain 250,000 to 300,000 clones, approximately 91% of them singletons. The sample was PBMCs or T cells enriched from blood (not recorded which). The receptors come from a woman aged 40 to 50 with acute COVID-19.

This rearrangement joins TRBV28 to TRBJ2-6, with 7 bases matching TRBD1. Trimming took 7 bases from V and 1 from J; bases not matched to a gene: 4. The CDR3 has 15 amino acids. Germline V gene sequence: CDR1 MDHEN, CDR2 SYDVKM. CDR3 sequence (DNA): TGTGCCAGCACCAAACAGGGGTCTGGGGCCAACGTCCTGACTTTC. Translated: CASTKQGSGANVLTF.

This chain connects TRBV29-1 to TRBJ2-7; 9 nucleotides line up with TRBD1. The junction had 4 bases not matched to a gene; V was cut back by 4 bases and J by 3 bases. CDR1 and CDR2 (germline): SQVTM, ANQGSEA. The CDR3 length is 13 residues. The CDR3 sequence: CSVVVDRGYEQYF. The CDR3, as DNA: TGCAGCGTTGTTGTGGACAGGGGCTACGAGCAGTACTTC.

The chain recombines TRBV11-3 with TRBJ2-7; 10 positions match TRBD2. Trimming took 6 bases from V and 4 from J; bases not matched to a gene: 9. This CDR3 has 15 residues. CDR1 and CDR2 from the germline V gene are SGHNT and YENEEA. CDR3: CASSSEAGGLYEQYF. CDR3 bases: TGTGCCAGCAGTTCCGAAGCGGGAGGGCTATACGAGCAGTACTTC.

The CDR3 spells CASSGNGVWEKLFF. CDR3 nucleotide sequence: TGTGCCAGCAGTGGAAACGGGGTCTGGGAAAAACTGTTTTTT. V usage is TRBV2 and J usage is TRBJ1-4; D remains unclear. The CDR3 totals 14 residues. In germline, CDR1 is SNHLY, CDR2 FYNNEI. The V and J ends lost 4 bases and 8 bases respectively, with 14 bases between them. The full variable domain, rest sourced from reference TRBV2 and TRBJ1-4, is EPEVTQTPSHQVTQMGQEVILRCVPISNHLYFYWYRQILGQKVEFLVSFYNNEISEKSEIFDDQFSVERPDGSNFTLKIRSTKLEDSAMYFCASSGNGVWEKLFFGSGTQLSVL.

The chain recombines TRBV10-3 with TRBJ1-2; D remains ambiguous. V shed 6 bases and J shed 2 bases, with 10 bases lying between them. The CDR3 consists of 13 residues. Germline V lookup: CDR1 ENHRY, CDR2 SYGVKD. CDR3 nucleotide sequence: TGTGCCATCAGCTACGATACCAACTATGGCTACACCTTC. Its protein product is CAISYDTNYGYTF.

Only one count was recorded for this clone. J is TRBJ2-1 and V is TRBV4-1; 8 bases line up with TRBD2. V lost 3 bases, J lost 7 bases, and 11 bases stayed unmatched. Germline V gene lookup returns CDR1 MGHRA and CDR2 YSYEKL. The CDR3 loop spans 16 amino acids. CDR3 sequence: CASSQFAAGARNEQFF. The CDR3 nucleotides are TGCGCCAGCAGCCAGTTTGCAGCGGGGGCGAGGAATGAGCAGTTCTTC.

CDR3: CASSEGLAGEETQYF. The CDR3 DNA is TGTGCCAGCAGCGAAGGACTAGCGGGAGAAGAGACCCAGTACTTC. The chain uses TRBV9 and TRBJ2-5, with 13 bases lining up with TRBD2. The V and J ends lost 3 bases and 3 bases, in that order; junction bases with no gene match: 2. Germline CDR1 reads SGDLS; CDR2 reads YYNGEE. CDR3 size: 15 residues.

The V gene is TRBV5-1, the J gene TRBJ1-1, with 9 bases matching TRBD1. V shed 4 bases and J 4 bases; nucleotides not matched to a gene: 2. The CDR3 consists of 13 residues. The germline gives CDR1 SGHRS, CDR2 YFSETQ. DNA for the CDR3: TGCGCCAGCAGCATACAGGGGGCCACTGAAGCTTTCTTT. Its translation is CASSIQGATEAFF.

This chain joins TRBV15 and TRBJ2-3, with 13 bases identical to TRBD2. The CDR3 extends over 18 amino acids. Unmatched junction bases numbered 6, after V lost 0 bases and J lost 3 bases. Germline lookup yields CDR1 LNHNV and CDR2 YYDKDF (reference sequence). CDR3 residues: CATSRDYPGLAGTDTQYF. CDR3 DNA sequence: TGTGCCACCAGCAGAGATTACCCGGGACTAGCGGGAACAGATACGCAGTATTTT.

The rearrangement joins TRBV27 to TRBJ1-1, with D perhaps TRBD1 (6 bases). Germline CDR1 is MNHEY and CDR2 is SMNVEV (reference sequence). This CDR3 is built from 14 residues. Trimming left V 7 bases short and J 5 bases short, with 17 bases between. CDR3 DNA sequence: TGTGCCAGCAACACAGCGAAGGGGGGGACTGAAGCTTTCTTT. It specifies CASNTAKGGTEAFF.